A single sample is the source of the 18 T cell receptor beta chains below, sequenced in a study of blood T cell repertoires in COVID-19 (dated by TCRdb to 2018 to 2020). Libraries were constructed by the immunoSEQ multiplex PCR assay. In TCRdb, the immuneACCESS table is reduced to in-frame sequences with V and J assigned. These tables do not hold every clone; where another copy was compared, an unresolved V gene accounts for under half, and the others remain unexplained. A total of approximately 110,000 clones appear in this sample, more than 75% of them only once. Of the sample, more than 2% is held by the ten largest clones. The material sequenced was peripheral blood. The receptors derive from a human donor in a cohort sampled during active COVID-19.

This chain uses TRBV7-8 with TRBJ2-7; D gene uncertain. The V gene lost 2 bases and the J gene lost 5 bases, with 4 bases spanning the gap. The CDR3 contains 11 residues. The germline CDR1 and CDR2 sequences are SGHVS and FQNEAQ. The CDR3: CASSLIDEQYF. CDR3 in DNA: TGTGCCAGCAGCTTAATCGACGAGCAGTACTTC.

This clone showed up just once. The chain uses TRBV2 and TRBJ1-2, with D perhaps matching TRBD1 (5 bases). The germline gives CDR1 SNHLY, CDR2 FYNNEI. The CDR3 is 13 residues long. V lost 11 bases, J lost 4 bases, and 17 bases lay in between. CDR3 sequence: CAEVRGLGYGYTF. The DNA of the CDR3 is TGTGCCGAAGTAAGGGGTCTGGGCTATGGCTACACCTTC. Full variable domain (remainder filled in from reference TRBV2 and TRBJ1-2): EPEVTQTPSHQVTQMGQEVILRCVPISNHLYFYWYRQILGQKVEFLVSFYNNEISEKSEIFDDQFSVERPDGSNFTLKIRSTKLEDSAMYFCAEVRGLGYGYTFGSGTRLTVV.

J is TRBJ1-1 and V is TRBV18; D perhaps matches TRBD1 (5 bases). The V gene lost 3 bases and the J gene lost 0 bases, with 17 bases spanning the gap. Germline V gives CDR1 KGHSH, CDR2 LQKENI. CDR3 size: 17 residues. This CDR3 reads CASSPRVLRTMNTEAFF. The CDR3 region has the DNA TGTGCCAGCTCACCCAGGGTTCTTAGGACTATGAACACTGAAGCTTTCTTT. Full variable domain (outside the CDR3, taken from reference TRBV18 and TRBJ1-1): NAGVMQNPRHLVRRRGQEARLRCSPMKGHSHVYWYRQLPEEGLKFMVYLQKENIIDESGMPKERFSAEFPKEGPSILRIQQVVRGDSAAYFCASSPRVLRTMNTEAFFGQGTRLTVV.

Concerning this clone: One end of the junction fails to match germline, which may point to a read error. The rearrangement uses TRBV4-1 and TRBJ1-2; the D gene is possibly TRBD1 (6 bases). The CDR3 length is 15 residues. Germline lookup yields CDR1 MGHRA and CDR2 YSYEKL. CDR3 DNA sequence: TGCGCCAGCAGCCAAGTAGAGGCAGGGGAGTATGCCTACACCTTC. Translated: CASSQVEAGEYAYTF.

The genes are TRBV7-2 and TRBJ2-3; 9 nucleotides match TRBD2. CDR1 is SGHTA, CDR2 FQGNSA, per germline. V gave up 1 base and J gave up 13 bases; unmatched junction bases: 6. The CDR3 covers 13 residues. CDR3 nucleotides: TGTGCCAGCAGCTTAGGGGGGGCTAGCGGGAAGTATTTT. It codes for CASSLGGASGKYF.

The chain couples TRBV25-1 to TRBJ1-6; 8 nucleotides match TRBD1. Looked up from germline, CDR1 is MGHDK and CDR2 is SYGVNS. J gave up 7 bases and V 1 base, and 3 bases lay outside the gene matches. This CDR3 has 15 amino acids. CDR3 DNA sequence: TGTGCCAGCAGTGAATCAAGGACAGGGAATTCACCCCTCCACTTT. It codes for CASSESRTGNSPLHF.

The genes are TRBV7-6 and TRBJ2-5; D may be TRBD1 (5 bases). CDR1 and CDR2 (germline): SGHVS, FNYEAQ. V gave up 5 bases and J gave up 2 bases, with 9 bases separating them. This CDR3 is built from 13 residues. CDR3 sequence reads: CASSKDTQETQYF. The CDR3 DNA sequence: TGTGCCAGCAGCAAGGACACTCAAGAGACCCAGTACTTC.

This chain links TRBV7-3 with TRBJ2-7; the match to TRBD2 covers 7 bases. The germline V gene has CDR1 SGHTA and CDR2 FQGTGA. The CDR3 runs to 14 residues. Trimming took 4 bases from V and 1 from J; bases not matched to a gene: 4. This CDR3 is CASSSGGSSYEQYF. CDR3 coding DNA: TGTGCCAGCAGCTCCGGGGGGTCATCCTACGAGCAGTACTTC. The entire variable domain, with the rest obtained from reference TRBV7-3 and TRBJ2-7, is as follows: GAGVSQTPSNKVTEKGKYVELRCDPISGHTALYWYRQSLGQGPEFLIYFQGTGAADDSGLPNDRFFAVRPEGSVSTLKIQRTERGDSAVYLCASSSGGSSYEQYFGPGTRLTVT.

This clone was observed a few times. The chain links TRBV5-1 to TRBJ1-1; D ambiguous. The CDR3 is 18 residues long. The V end was cut by 4 bases, the J end by 1 base, with 23 bases between. The germline gives CDR1 SGHRS, CDR2 YFSETQ. The CDR3 region has the DNA TGCGCCAGCAGCCCGGTAGTGGCGGGTTTGCGGCAGAACACTGAAGCTTTCTTT. Translating gives CASSPVVAGLRQNTEAFF.

CDR3 region: CASSMGQVLGVYTF. CDR3 DNA: TGTGCCAGTAGTATGGGACAGGTCTTAGGTGTCTACACCTTC. This chain uses TRBV19 with TRBJ1-2; 8 nucleotides match TRBD1. The CDR3 is made up of 14 amino acids. The V and J ends lost 3 bases and 10 bases, in that order; junction bases with no gene match: 10. CDR1 and CDR2 (germline): LNHDA, SQIVND (reference sequence).

The J gene is TRBJ2-4, the V gene TRBV18; D remains unclear. V was trimmed by 3 bases and J by 2 bases, leaving 11 bases between them. Looked up from germline, CDR1 is KGHSH and CDR2 is LQKENI. The length of the CDR3 is 15 residues. Here the CDR3 reads CASSPRSESKNIQYF. The CDR3 nucleotides read TGTGCCAGCTCACCGAGGAGCGAGTCCAAAAACATTCAGTACTTC.

This clone was observed a single time. The chain has TRBV30 and TRBJ2-7; 7 nucleotides line up with TRBD1. V dropped 1 base and J dropped 4; count of bases not matched to a gene: 13. CDR1 and CDR2 from the germline V gene are GTSNPN and SVGIG (reference sequence). CDR3 length equals 16 residues. CDR3 residues: CAWSEGTVGVNYEQYF. CDR3 coding DNA: TGTGCCTGGAGTGAGGGGACAGTTGGGGTAAATTACGAGCAGTACTTC.

The chain is built from TRBV5-6 and TRBJ1-1, with 8 bases lining up with TRBD1. CDR1 SGHDT and CDR2 YYEEEE come from the germline V gene. After removal of 4 bases from V and 7 bases from J, the junction contained 9 bases not matched to a gene. This CDR3 comprises 14 residues. The CDR3 loop reads CASSPTPDRGEAFF. In DNA, the CDR3 is TGTGCCAGCAGCCCCACACCTGACAGGGGTGAAGCTTTCTTT.

The chain has TRBV7-2 and TRBJ2-7; 10 nucleotides align to TRBD2. Germline CDR1 SGHTA, CDR2 FQGNSA. The CDR3 has 13 amino acids. V lost 10 bases, J lost 5 bases, and 8 bases stayed unmatched. The CDR3 nucleotides are TGTGCCATCGAGGGAGCGGGGGGGCACGAGCAGTACTTC. It translates to CAIEGAGGHEQYF.

J is TRBJ1-2 and V is TRBV7-9; D is possibly TRBD1 (6 bases). V lost 4 bases, J lost 3 bases, and 18 bases lay in between. Germline lookup yields CDR1 SEHNR and CDR2 FQNEAQ (reference sequence). The CDR3 runs 16 residues. This CDR3 is CASSSGGGASDYGYTF. In DNA, the CDR3 is TGTGCCAGCAGCTCCGGGGGGGGCGCGTCTGACTATGGCTACACCTTC.

The genes are TRBV7-3 and TRBJ2-2, with TRBD1 matching over 9 bases. V trimming: 3 bases; J trimming: 2 bases; junction bases outside the gene matches: 10. The V gene's germline CDR1 is SGHTA and CDR2 FQGTGA. This CDR3 contains 18 residues. CDR3 loop: CASSFNRDRATNTGELFF. DNA for the CDR3: TGTGCCAGCAGCTTCAACCGGGACAGGGCTACTAACACCGGGGAGCTGTTTTTT.

This clone is a singleton in its sample. The chain employs TRBV19 and TRBJ1-2; 7 bases align to TRBD1. CDR1 and CDR2 from the germline V gene are LNHDA and SQIVND (reference sequence). V gave up 7 bases and J gave up 2 bases; unmatched junction bases: 13. This CDR3 region has 16 residues. DNA of the CDR3: TGTGCCAGTACCACGCGGGACAGCAGGAAAAACTATGGCTACACCTTC. This gives the protein CASTTRDSRKNYGYTF.

The chain links TRBV10-3 to TRBJ1-1, with a weak D call TRBD1 (5 bases). CDR3 length: 15 residues. Germline values: CDR1 ENHRY, CDR2 SYGVKD. Trimming took 6 bases from V and 1 from J, leaving 15 bases between them. The DNA for the CDR3 is TGTGCCATCAGGGGAAGCGGGGGTCGGAACACTGAAGCTTTCTTT. Its translation is CAIRGSGGRNTEAFF.